This T cell receptor (beta chain) was sequenced for a study of blood T cell repertoires in COVID-19. Using immunoSEQ multiplex PCR, the repertoire was profiled, and TCRdb retains in-frame clones only, with some absent. This sample yields fewer than 250,000 clones, of which roughly 87% are seen a single time; 2% to 3% belongs to the top ten. The CDR3 is made up of 17 amino acids. V was shortened by 6 bases and J by 0 bases, with 18 bases between the two germline ends. In germline, CDR1 is MNHEY, CDR2 SVGEGT. The chain employs TRBV6-2 or TRBV6-3 and TRBJ1-5; D unresolved. The clonotype comes from a woman aged 30 to 39 with acute COVID-19. Sequenced sample: PBMCs or T cells enriched from blood (not recorded which). The chain's CDR3 is CASSPEPPGNSNQPQHF. CDR3 nucleotides: TGTGCCAGCAGCCCAGAACCCCCAGGAAATAGCAATCAGCCCCAGCATTTT.